The 3 T cell receptor beta chains presented below share a single source sample, sequenced in a study of identical twins. TCRdb re-analysed the 5' RACE reads in MiXCR, keeping a single row per CDR3 protein. The repertoire holds 1.5 million to 2 million distinct CDR3 sequences, with about 31% as singletons. The sequenced material came from cord blood. The receptor source for this set is a newborn girl in good health.

This chain uses TRBV11-2 with TRBJ2-1; 9 bases map to TRBD1. The V and J ends lost 4 bases and 8 bases, in that order; junction bases with no gene match: 12. The CDR3 spans 16 residues. In germline, CDR1 is SGHAT, CDR2 FQNNGV. CDR3 amino acids: CASSSPVGQGTDEQFF. The CDR3 DNA reads as TGTGCCAGCAGCTCGCCGGTAGGACAGGGGACAGATGAGCAGTTCTTC.

This clonotype was detected ten times or more. The chain joins TRBV10-2 to TRBJ2-5, with 8 positions matching TRBD2. V lost 4 bases to trimming and J lost 2 bases; unmatched junction nucleotides: 6. Germline lookup yields CDR1 WSHSY and CDR2 SAAADI. The CDR3 totals 15 residues. The CDR3 nucleotides read TGCGCCAGCAGTGCCCCGGGACTAGTGCAAGAGACCCAGTACTTC. This codes for CASSAPGLVQETQYF.

This clonotype has only a few counts. The rearrangement uses TRBV20-1 and TRBJ2-5; D is perhaps TRBD2 (5 bases). This CDR3 region has 17 residues. The V and J ends lost 3 bases and 3 bases respectively, with 23 bases between them. Germline values: CDR1 DFQATT, CDR2 SNEGSKA (reference sequence). CDR3 amino acids: CSASDPSLLVFKETQYF. CDR3 nucleotide sequence: TGCAGTGCTAGCGATCCCTCCCTACTAGTCTTCAAAGAGACCCAGTACTTC.